The 16 T cell receptor beta chains in this list originate from one sample, sequenced in a study of PD-L1 blockade in urothelial cancer. Some clones are missing from TCRdb's copy, which holds only in-frame ones; the method was immunoSEQ multiplex PCR. This sample has roughly 45,000 clones, with around nine tenths found just once. The specimen comprised PBMCs, sampled around atezolizumab (anti-PD-L1) treatment. The receptors were gathered from a man in his 60s with urothelial cancer.

The chain has TRBV18 and TRBJ2-7; a weak D match, TRBD2 (5 bases). Trimming left V 2 bases short and J 4 bases short, with 15 bases between. The CDR3 covers 15 residues. Looked up from germline, CDR1 is KGHSH and CDR2 is LQKENI. This chain's CDR3 is CASSPEGKVGYEQYF. The CDR3 bases are TGTGCCAGCTCACCAGAGGGAAAAGTGGGATACGAGCAGTACTTC.

The J gene is TRBJ2-1, the V gene TRBV18, with D perhaps TRBD2 (6 bases). The germline gives CDR1 KGHSH, CDR2 LQKENI. V lost 3 bases, J lost 0 bases, and 9 bases lay in between. CDR3 length: 15 amino acids. CDR3 nucleotide sequence: TGTGCCAGCTCACCGGCGGGGTACTCCTACAATGAGCAGTTCTTC. Translated: CASSPAGYSYNEQFF.

The chain uses TRBV28 and TRBJ1-2; D is uncertain. Germline V gene lookup returns CDR1 MDHEN and CDR2 SYDVKM. CDR3 length: 13 residues. V lost 6 bases and J 4 bases, leaving 12 bases between the germline ends. The CDR3 protein is CASSIGEPYGYTF. The CDR3 DNA reads TGTGCCAGCAGCATCGGGGAGCCCTATGGCTACACCTTC.

V is TRBV2 and J is TRBJ1-6; tentative D call: TRBD1 (5 bases). Germline V gene sequence: CDR1 SNHLY, CDR2 FYNNEI. Trimming removed 5 bases from V and 10 bases from J, with 12 bases in between. The CDR3 has 13 amino acids. The CDR3, as DNA: TGTGCCAGCAGTCCTACGACAGACTCACCCCTCCACTTT. Translated: CASSPTTDSPLHF. Supplemented by reference TRBV2 and TRBJ1-6, the full variable domain reads EPEVTQTPSHQVTQMGQEVILRCVPISNHLYFYWYRQILGQKVEFLVSFYNNEISEKSEIFDDQFSVERPDGSNFTLKIRSTKLEDSAMYFCASSPTTDSPLHFGNGTRLTVT.

This chain links TRBV7-9 with TRBJ1-2; 9 bases map to TRBD1. Germline trimming cut 4 bases from V and 6 bases from J; bases unmatched to any gene: 3. The CDR3 totals 13 residues. Per the germline V gene, CDR1 is SEHNR and CDR2 is FQNEAQ (reference sequence). CDR3 coding DNA: TGTGCCAGCAGCTCGACAGGGGGAGATGGCTACACCTTC. It codes for CASSSTGGDGYTF.

This clone was detected only a few times. V and J are TRBV6-6 and TRBJ1-2; 8 nucleotides line up with TRBD1. J lost 5 bases, V lost 8 bases, and 7 bases had no gene match. The CDR3 is 13 amino acids. The germline V gene has CDR1 MNHNY and CDR2 SVGAGI (reference sequence). The DNA of the CDR3 is TGTGCCAGCTCCCCACAGGGGGGTTATGGCTACACCTTC. Protein product: CASSPQGGYGYTF.

This clone was recorded once. V and J are TRBV18 and TRBJ2-1; perhaps TRBD2 as D (6 bases). The CDR3 totals 14 residues. V gave up 3 bases and J gave up 6 bases, with 12 bases separating them. The germline CDR1 and CDR2 sequences are KGHSH and LQKENI. The CDR3: CASSPSGERNEQFF. The DNA of the CDR3 is TGTGCCAGCTCACCTAGCGGTGAACGCAATGAGCAGTTCTTC.

This clone was detected only once. The J gene is TRBJ2-3, the V gene TRBV10-2; 10 nucleotides align to TRBD2. J lost 2 bases, V lost 7 bases, and 15 bases had no gene match. Germline lookup yields CDR1 WSHSY and CDR2 SAAADI. This CDR3 has 18 residues. CDR3 in DNA: TGCGCCAGCACCTTAGCGGGTGGTAGCGGGGGGTACACAGATACGCAGTATTTT. It is translated as CASTLAGGSGGYTDTQYF.

This clone was observed a single time. The V gene is TRBV29-1, the J gene TRBJ1-2; 9 positions match TRBD1. CDR3 length: 13 amino acids. Per the germline V gene, CDR1 is SQVTM and CDR2 is ANQGSEA. J was trimmed by 9 bases and V by 7 bases; bases with no gene match: 12. CDR3 sequence: CSAQGLTGGRYTF. The CDR3 DNA reads TGCAGCGCTCAAGGCCTAACAGGGGGCCGCTACACCTTC.

The V and J genes are TRBV11-3 and TRBJ2-7; 8 bases agree with TRBD1. CDR1 is SGHNT and CDR2 is YENEEA in the germline V gene. Trimming removed 6 bases from V and 0 bases from J; junction bases left unmatched: 10. This CDR3 contains 16 residues. CDR3 amino acids: CASRRRRTGSSYEQYF. DNA for the CDR3: TGTGCCAGCAGGCGAAGGAGGACAGGGAGCTCCTACGAGCAGTACTTC.

The chain is built from TRBV11-2 and TRBJ2-7, with TRBD2 as a possible D gene (7 bases). The germline V gene has CDR1 SGHAT and CDR2 FQNNGV. Trimming stripped 5 bases from V and 1 base from J, with 12 bases between. The CDR3 has 14 residues. DNA for the CDR3: TGTGCCAGCAGCCCGGGGGGCAGTTCCTACGAGCAGTACTTC. Translated, it gives CASSPGGSSYEQYF.

This clone showed up just once. This chain links TRBV9 with TRBJ1-4; TRBD1 matches at 8 bases. The V and J ends lost 3 bases and 7 bases, in that order; junction bases with no gene match: 8. In germline, CDR1 is SGDLS, CDR2 YYNGEE. CDR3 length: 15 amino acids. Written as DNA, the CDR3 is TGTGCCAGCAGCGACTCAGGGGGCTGGGGTGAAAAACTGTTTTTT. This translates into CASSDSGGWGEKLFF.

V gene TRBV30 combines with J gene TRBJ2-2, with 8 bases identical to TRBD1. This CDR3 has 15 amino acids. Germline-derived CDR1 and CDR2 are GTSNPN and SVGIG (reference sequence). With 2 bases clipped from V and 4 bases from J, the junction kept 6 bases outside the gene matches. The CDR3 here is CAWSPRQGRTGELFF. CDR3 DNA: TGTGCCTGGAGTCCTAGACAGGGGCGCACCGGGGAGCTGTTTTTT.

This clone was found a few times. J is TRBJ2-3 and V is TRBV10-1; TRBD1 might be the D (5 bases). There are 16 residues in the CDR3. CDR1 is WNHNN and CDR2 is SYGVQD in the germline V gene (reference sequence). V gave up 4 bases and J gave up 2 bases, with 16 bases separating them. CDR3 sequence: CASSGAGFSSTDTQYF. CDR3 in DNA: TGCGCCAGCAGTGGGGCAGGGTTTTCATCCACAGATACGCAGTATTTT.

The CDR3: CAISGEDRGTGELFF. CDR3 DNA sequence: TGTGCCATCAGTGGGGAGGACAGGGGGACCGGGGAGCTGTTTTTT. This sequence joins TRBV10-3 and TRBJ2-2; 10 bases map to TRBD1. The CDR3 loop spans 15 amino acids. J lost 5 bases, V lost 4 bases, and 4 bases had no gene match. Per the germline V gene, CDR1 is ENHRY and CDR2 is SYGVKD.

This clone was picked up one time. The V gene is TRBV29-1, the J gene TRBJ1-1; 7 bases line up with TRBD1. The J segment lost 4 bases and the V segment lost 7 bases, leaving 9 bases of the junction unmatched. This CDR3 is built from 13 residues. Germline-derived CDR1 and CDR2 are SQVTM and ANQGSEA. The CDR3 DNA is TGCAGCGGCCAGAAGACAGGGAGCACTGAAGCTTTCTTT. This gives the protein CSGQKTGSTEAFF.